This TCR beta chain comes out of a study of T cell responses to AZD1222 COVID-19 vaccine. Study details: The study pooled second doses at about 4 or about 12 weeks.

Concerning this clone: Antigen specificity is unknown.

The CDR3 is made up of 15 amino acids. Per germline, CDR1 LNHDA and CDR2 SQIVND (reference sequence). V was shortened by 7 bases and J by 5 bases, with 15 bases between the two germline ends. The table came from immunoSEQ multiplex PCR; TCRdb's copy has only in-frame clones and leaves some out. This sample has approximately 190,000 clones, with almost 95% found just once. Whole-study results and caveats: Baseline testing showed seropositivity in only six AZD1222 recipients. The study found vaccine-associated CD4 TCRs spanning spike, dominant at 160-218 and 743-854. After the peak T cell response, and only then, were repertoires sampled.

Material: peripheral blood, obtained on day 0 of AZD1222 vaccination. The chain uses TRBV19 and TRBJ1-6; a possible D gene is TRBD1 (5 bases). This TCR was recovered from an adult in good health. The DNA for the CDR3 is TGTGCCAGTACGCGGGGGGAGACGAATAATTCACCCCTCCACTTT. This gives the protein CASTRGETNNSPLHF. Together with reference TRBV19 and TRBJ1-6, the CDR3 gives the full variable domain: DGGITQSPKYLFRKEGQNVTLSCEQNLNHDAMYWYRQDPGQGLRLIYYSQIVNDFQKGDIAEGYSVSREKKESFPLTVTSAQKNPTAFYLCASTRGETNNSPLHFGNGTRLTVT.